Listed here are 30 T cell receptor beta chains from one sample, sequenced in a study of blood T cell repertoires in COVID-19. Method: immunoSEQ multiplex PCR; TCRdb's copy keeps in-frame clones and lacks some. The data show approximately 92,000 clones, about 83% seen once. The sequencing sample was made of peripheral blood. The receptor set was obtained from a man in his 70s with active or convalescent COVID-19.

The count of this clone is one. The chain carries TRBV6-4 and TRBJ2-3; D is possibly TRBD2 (6 bases). This CDR3 contains 15 residues. Per the germline V gene, CDR1 is MRHNA and CDR2 is SNTAGT. V lost 11 bases, J lost 4 bases, and 22 bases lay in between. The CDR3 region has the DNA TGTGCCCCCCCCGGGGGTTCTACGAAAGCAGATACGCAGTATTTT. It translates to CAPPGGSTKADTQYF.

This rearrangement joins TRBV9 to TRBJ1-1; D is unclear. The germline V gene has CDR1 SGDLS and CDR2 YYNGEE. This CDR3 spans 19 amino acids. Trimming took 4 bases from V and 0 from J, leaving 25 bases between them. The CDR3 spells CASSPWAGYGNGVNTEAFF. In DNA form, the CDR3 reads TGTGCCAGCAGCCCATGGGCGGGGTACGGAAACGGGGTGAACACTGAAGCTTTCTTT. Combining the CDR3 with reference TRBV9 and TRBJ1-1 gives the whole variable domain DSGVTQTPKHLITATGQRVTLRCSPRSGDLSVYWYQQSLDQGLQFLIQYYNGEERAKGNILERFSAQQFPDLHSELNLSSLELGDSALYFCASSPWAGYGNGVNTEAFFGQGTRLTVV.

The V call is TRBV5-1, the J call TRBJ2-3, with 8 bases lining up with TRBD2. V dropped 2 bases and J dropped 0; count of bases not matched to a gene: 20. Germline CDR1 is SGHRS and CDR2 is YFSETQ. This CDR3 contains 21 residues. CDR3 region: CASSLFRGGGPPTSSTDTQYF. The CDR3 coding sequence is TGCGCCAGCAGCTTATTTCGGGGCGGGGGGCCACCGACATCAAGCACAGATACGCAGTATTTT.

This chain connects TRBV7-8 to TRBJ1-6; the D is unclear. Trimming removed 2 bases at V and 8 bases at J, with 7 bases between. CDR1 and CDR2 (germline): SGHVS, FQNEAQ. This CDR3 region has 13 residues. The CDR3 sequence: CASSLRQDSPLHF. The CDR3 DNA follows: TGTGCCAGCAGCTTAAGGCAGGATTCACCCCTCCACTTT.

V and J are TRBV4-3 and TRBJ1-5; TRBD1 is a possible D gene (5 bases). V dropped 1 base and J dropped 7 bases, with 11 bases sitting between them. CDR1 and CDR2 from the germline V gene are LGHNA and YSLEER. CDR3 size: 14 residues. Here the CDR3 DNA reads TGCGCCAGCAGCCAAGGGGGGGGTGGCCAGCCCCAGCATTTT. Protein sequence: CASSQGGGGQPQHF.

The chain recombines TRBV7-2 with TRBJ2-7; D gene ambiguous. V was trimmed by 5 bases and J by 0 bases, leaving 5 bases between them. The CDR3 runs 12 residues. CDR1 and CDR2 (germline): SGHTA, FQGNSA. The CDR3 spells CASSQFSYEQYF. CDR3 DNA sequence: TGTGCCAGCAGCCAGTTCTCCTACGAGCAGTACTTC.

The V call is TRBV29-1, the J call TRBJ2-1; 7 bases fit TRBD2. The germline CDR1 and CDR2 sequences are SQVTM and ANQGSEA. This CDR3 has 14 amino acids. With 7 bases clipped from V and 1 base from J, the junction kept 7 bases outside the gene matches. CDR3 sequence (DNA): TGCAGCGCAGCGGGAATTATTTCCTACAATGAGCAGTTCTTC. Protein sequence: CSAAGIISYNEQFF.

The gene calls are TRBV5-1 and TRBJ2-5; 7 nucleotides agree with TRBD1. The ends lost 2 bases at V and 5 bases at J; junction bases unmatched: 9. This CDR3 region has 15 residues. Germline CDR1 is SGHRS and CDR2 is YFSETQ. This CDR3 reads CASSFQYRGGETQYF. DNA of the CDR3: TGCGCCAGCAGCTTCCAATACAGGGGTGGGGAGACCCAGTACTTC. The whole variable domain, remainder taken from reference TRBV5-1 and TRBJ2-5, is KAGVTQTPRYLIKTRGQQVTLSCSPISGHRSVSWYQQTPGQGLQFLFEYFSETQRNKGNFPGRFSGRQFSNSRSEMNVSTLELGDSALYLCASSFQYRGGETQYFGPGTRLLVL.

The chain recombines TRBV7-2 with TRBJ2-2; a weak D match, TRBD2 (5 bases). Trimming pared 7 bases from V and 0 bases from J, leaving 9 bases between. The CDR3 runs 14 residues. The germline CDR1 and CDR2 sequences are SGHTA and FQGNSA. CDR3 amino acids: CASTRGSNTGELFF. Written as DNA, the CDR3 is TGTGCCAGCACCCGGGGTTCGAACACCGGGGAGCTGTTTTTT.

The chain links TRBV19 to TRBJ1-4, with 7 bases matching TRBD1. The CDR3 runs 15 residues. Germline values: CDR1 LNHDA, CDR2 SQIVND (reference sequence). Trimming removed 3 bases from V and 5 bases from J; junction bases left unmatched: 6. The CDR3 DNA follows: TGTGCCAGTAGTATTGGGGACAGCCTAAATGAAAAACTGTTTTTT. Translation: CASSIGDSLNEKLFF.

The chain is built from TRBV18 and TRBJ1-6, with TRBD1 as a possible D gene (6 bases). The ends were cut back, 5 bases at V and 9 bases at J, with 20 bases in the middle. There are 16 residues in the CDR3. Germline V lookup: CDR1 KGHSH, CDR2 LQKENI. The CDR3 DNA sequence: TGTGCCAGCTCATTTACTAAACAGGGTACAAGTTCACCCCTCCACTTT. Protein: CASSFTKQGTSSPLHF. The whole variable domain, filled in from reference TRBV18 and TRBJ1-6, reads NAGVMQNPRHLVRRRGQEARLRCSPMKGHSHVYWYRQLPEEGLKFMVYLQKENIIDESGMPKERFSAEFPKEGPSILRIQQVVRGDSAAYFCASSFTKQGTSSPLHFGNGTRLTVT.

This chain joins TRBV6-4 and TRBJ1-5, with a weak D call TRBD1 (6 bases). Trimming left V 7 bases short and J 0 bases short, with 25 bases between. The CDR3 spans 19 residues. Per germline, CDR1 MRHNA and CDR2 SNTAGT. The CDR3 DNA is TGTGCCAGCACCCCCCCCGCAAGAGAACAGGGTTATAGCAATCAGCCCCAGCATTTT. This sequence encodes CASTPPAREQGYSNQPQHF.

V usage is TRBV5-6 and J usage is TRBJ1-2, with no clear D. This CDR3 comprises 15 residues. Germline CDR1 reads SGHDT; CDR2 reads YYEEEE. Trimming pared 4 bases from V and 3 bases from J, leaving 16 bases between. The CDR3 spells CASSTAGPGDYGYTF. CDR3 nucleotide sequence: TGTGCCAGCAGCACGGCGGGTCCCGGTGACTATGGCTACACCTTC. The full variable domain, its missing parts supplied by reference TRBV5-6 and TRBJ1-2, is DAGVTQSPTHLIKTRGQQVTLRCSPKSGHDTVSWYQQALGQGPQFIFQYYEEEERQRGNFPDRFSGHQFPNYSSELNVNALLLGDSALYLCASSTAGPGDYGYTFGSGTRLTVV.

The chain carries TRBV24-1 and TRBJ2-7; possible D gene TRBD1, 6 bases. The V and J ends lost 2 bases and 4 bases respectively, with 14 bases between them. The CDR3 sequence is 15 residues long. CDR1 and CDR2 from the germline V gene are KGHDR and SFDVKD. The DNA for the CDR3 is TGTGCCACCAGTGATTCGCAGGGGAGAGTTTACGAGCAGTACTTC. Its translation: CATSDSQGRVYEQYF.

V gene TRBV5-1 combines with J gene TRBJ2-7, with 11 bases fitting TRBD1. There are 15 residues in the CDR3. V shed 4 bases, J shed 4 bases, and the junction held 7 bases outside the gene matches. The germline V gene has CDR1 SGHRS and CDR2 YFSETQ. This CDR3 reads CASSRSGTGGYEQYF. The CDR3 DNA reads TGCGCCAGCAGCCGGTCCGGGACAGGGGGTTACGAGCAGTACTTC.

This clone appeared a few times. The chain carries TRBV4-3 and TRBJ2-7, with 7 nucleotides matching TRBD1. Germline V gives CDR1 LGHNA, CDR2 YSLEER. The CDR3 spans 15 residues. V shed 1 base and J 8 bases; nucleotides not matched to a gene: 11. This CDR3 reads CASSQGTGEANKQYF. The CDR3, as DNA: TGCGCCAGCAGCCAAGGGACAGGAGAAGCAAACAAGCAGTACTTC.

The chain employs TRBV7-9 and TRBJ1-2; perhaps TRBD1 as D (5 bases). Germline V gene sequence: CDR1 SEHNR, CDR2 FQNEAQ (reference sequence). Trimming took 6 bases from V and 3 from J, leaving 11 bases between them. The CDR3 sequence is 13 residues long. CDR3 DNA: TGTGCCAGCAGACGGGACTACGACTATGGCTACACCTTC. This encodes CASRRDYDYGYTF.

CDR3 sequence reads: CASSKGQGLETQYF. The CDR3, as DNA: TGTGCCAGCAGCAAAGGACAGGGTCTAGAGACCCAGTACTTC. V gene TRBV2 combines with J gene TRBJ2-5, with 8 bases fitting TRBD1. The J segment lost 4 bases and the V segment lost 6 bases, leaving 7 bases of the junction unmatched. The CDR3 is made up of 14 amino acids. The germline V gene encodes CDR1 SNHLY and CDR2 FYNNEI.

The rearrangement uses TRBV7-2 and TRBJ2-7; D is undetermined. Per germline, CDR1 SGHTA and CDR2 FQGNSA. The CDR3 length is 14 residues. Trimming removed 1 base at V and 3 bases at J, with 10 bases between. For the CDR3, the DNA is TGTGCCAGCAGCTTAGGGCAGGTCCTCTACGAGCAGTACTTC. This encodes CASSLGQVLYEQYF.

The chain has TRBV11-2 and TRBJ1-6; TRBD1 matches at 7 bases. V shed 1 base, J shed 3 bases, and the junction held 9 bases outside the gene matches. Germline CDR1 and CDR2: SGHAT and FQNNGV. This CDR3 comprises 18 residues. CDR3 nucleotides: TGTGCCAGCAGCTTAGGACAGGGTAGGTGCGACTATAATTCACCCCTCCACTTT. Its translation is CASSLGQGRCDYNSPLHF.

The CDR3 nucleotides read TGTGCCAGCAGCGGGACAGTTTTTGGCTACACCTTC. Protein: CASSGTVFGYTF. V is TRBV7-2 and J is TRBJ1-2; TRBD1 matches 7 bases. CDR3 size: 12 residues. V lost 5 bases to trimming and J lost 7 bases; unmatched junction nucleotides: 4. In germline, CDR1 is SGHTA, CDR2 FQGNSA.

This clone was detected only once. This rearrangement joins TRBV18 to TRBJ2-7, with D perhaps TRBD1 (6 bases). Germline loops: CDR1 KGHSH, CDR2 LQKENI. The CDR3 sequence is 14 residues long. Deletions cut 1 base from V and 5 bases from J, with 12 bases between. The CDR3 DNA is TGTGCCAGCTCACCACTATACAGGGTCAACGAGCAGTACTTC. Translation gives CASSPLYRVNEQYF.

J is TRBJ2-7 and V is TRBV7-2; 7 bases map to TRBD1. The germline V gene encodes CDR1 SGHTA and CDR2 FQGNSA. V lost 1 base to trimming and J lost 4 bases; unmatched junction nucleotides: 4. The CDR3 spans 14 residues. This chain's CDR3 is CASSLVGGSYEQYF. CDR3 bases: TGTGCCAGCAGCTTAGTAGGGGGCAGTTACGAGCAGTACTTC. Full variable domain (remainder filled in from reference TRBV7-2 and TRBJ2-7): GAGVSQSPSNKVTEKGKDVELRCDPISGHTALYWYRQSLGQGLEFLIYFQGNSAPDKSGLPSDRFSAERTGGSVSTLTIQRTQQEDSAVYLCASSLVGGSYEQYFGPGTRLTVT.

CDR3 in DNA: TGTGCCAGCAGCCAAGTATGGGTCGAAGGTTTGGATCTAGCGGGGGGGCGGAATACGCAGTATTTT. Translating gives CASSQVWVEGLDLAGGRNTQYF. The genes are TRBV4-2 and TRBJ2-3, with 12 bases that match TRBD2. The V gene's germline CDR1 is LGHNA and CDR2 YNFKEQ. The ends lost 1 base at V and 7 bases at J; junction bases unmatched: 24. CDR3 length: 22 residues.

The genes are TRBV28 and TRBJ1-2; D may be TRBD1 (6 bases). Per the germline V gene, CDR1 is MDHEN and CDR2 is SYDVKM. V shed 5 bases and J shed 0 bases, with 13 bases lying between them. This CDR3 comprises 15 residues. CDR3 loop: CASSQTNRANYGYTF. CDR3 coding DNA: TGTGCCAGCAGTCAAACAAACAGGGCTAACTATGGCTACACCTTC.

This clone came up once. The chain joins TRBV4-3 to TRBJ2-7; TRBD1 is a possible D gene (8 bases). CDR1 LGHNA and CDR2 YSLEER come from the germline V gene. The CDR3 contains 16 residues. Trimming took 3 bases from V and 4 from J, leaving 19 bases between them. The CDR3 nucleotides read TGCGCCAGCAGCCAGGGATTTACAGGGGGGGGATACGAGCAGTACTTC. Protein: CASSQGFTGGGYEQYF.

This sequence joins TRBV10-3 and TRBJ1-4, with 12 bases fitting TRBD1. The V gene end was trimmed by 5 bases and the J gene end by 8 bases; junction bases not matched to a gene: 6. The CDR3 length is 15 residues. Germline lookup yields CDR1 ENHRY and CDR2 SYGVKD. CDR3 amino acids: CAISQAGTGGEKLFF. For the CDR3, the DNA is TGTGCCATCAGTCAAGCCGGGACAGGGGGCGAAAAACTGTTTTTT.

This chain connects TRBV7-2 to TRBJ2-7; tentatively, D is TRBD2 (7 bases). Germline V gene data show CDR1 as SGHTA and CDR2 as FQGNSA. V was trimmed by 8 bases and J by 1 base, leaving 15 bases between them. The CDR3 contains 14 residues. CDR3 nucleotides: TGTGCCAGCGCCGGGGGGCCGGGGTCCTACGAGCAGTACTTC. Amino acid sequence: CASAGGPGSYEQYF.

This chain uses TRBV2 with TRBJ2-3; D ambiguous. This CDR3 contains 14 residues. Per germline, CDR1 SNHLY and CDR2 FYNNEI. The ends were cut back, 7 bases at V and 4 bases at J, with 15 bases in the middle. CDR3 loop: CASTLGLPPDTQYF. The CDR3 DNA reads as TGTGCCAGCACTCTAGGCCTTCCCCCAGATACGCAGTATTTT.

The V gene is TRBV19, the J gene TRBJ1-1; 7 nucleotides align to TRBD1. V lost 3 bases, J lost 1 base, and 8 bases stayed unmatched. The germline V gene encodes CDR1 LNHDA and CDR2 SQIVND (reference sequence). This CDR3 region has 16 residues. CDR3 nucleotides: TGTGCCAGTAGTATTCAAGGGGGCGCACCGAACACTGAAGCTTTCTTT. Translating it yields CASSIQGGAPNTEAFF.